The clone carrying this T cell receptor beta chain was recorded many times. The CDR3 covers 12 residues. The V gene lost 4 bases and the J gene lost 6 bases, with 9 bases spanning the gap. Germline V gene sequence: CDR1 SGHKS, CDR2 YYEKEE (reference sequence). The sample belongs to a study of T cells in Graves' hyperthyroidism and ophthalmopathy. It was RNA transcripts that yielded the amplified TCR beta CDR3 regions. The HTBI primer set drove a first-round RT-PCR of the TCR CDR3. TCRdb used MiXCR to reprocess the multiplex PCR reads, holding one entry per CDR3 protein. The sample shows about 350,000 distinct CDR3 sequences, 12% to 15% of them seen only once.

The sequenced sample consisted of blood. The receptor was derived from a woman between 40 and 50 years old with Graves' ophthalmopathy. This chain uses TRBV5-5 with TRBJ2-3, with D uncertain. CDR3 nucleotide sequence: TGTGCCAGCAGCCTCACTCGGGATACGCAGTATTTT. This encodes CASSLTRDTQYF.